Shown below are 28 T cell receptor beta chains from a single sample sequenced in a study of blood T cell repertoires in COVID-19. Repertoires were generated with immunoSEQ multiplex PCR, while TCRdb's copy carries only in-frame clones and drops some. This table holds about 110,000 clones, under 90% found once. The sequenced sample consisted of peripheral blood. The source is a woman aged 50 to 65 with acute or convalescent COVID-19.

Here the CDR3 reads CASRPGTGLRAGANVLTF. For the CDR3, the DNA is TGCGCCAGCAGACCCGGGACAGGTCTTCGCGCTGGGGCCAACGTCCTGACTTTC. This chain uses TRBV5-1 with TRBJ2-6, with TRBD1 identical over 8 bases. The trim removed 5 bases at V and 2 bases at J, leaving 12 bases unmatched. The CDR3 extends over 18 amino acids. Per the germline V gene, CDR1 is SGHRS and CDR2 is YFSETQ.

V gene TRBV18 combines with J gene TRBJ2-4, with D perhaps TRBD2 (5 bases). This CDR3 comprises 14 residues. Germline CDR1 and CDR2: KGHSH and LQKENI. V lost 3 bases, J lost 2 bases, and 8 bases lay in between. In DNA, the CDR3 is TGTGCCAGCTCACCGACTACCTCCAAAAACATTCAGTACTTC. It is translated as CASSPTTSKNIQYF.

V and J are TRBV27 and TRBJ1-3, with D unclear. This CDR3 region has 17 residues. V was trimmed by 0 bases and J by 0 bases, leaving 12 bases between them. The germline CDR1 and CDR2 sequences are MNHEY and SMNVEV (reference sequence). As DNA, the CDR3 is TGTGCCAGCAGTTTATCCGGGAACCCCAGCTCTGGAAACACCATATATTTT. Protein sequence: CASSLSGNPSSGNTIYF.

The chain links TRBV11-2 to TRBJ1-2, with a weak D call TRBD1 (5 bases). Looked up from germline, CDR1 is SGHAT and CDR2 is FQNNGV. The ends were cut back, 4 bases at V and 5 bases at J, with 11 bases in the middle. This CDR3 is 13 amino acids long. CDR3 sequence (DNA): TGTGCCAGCAGCTCAGGGATTGGGTATGGCTACACCTTC. Its protein is CASSSGIGYGYTF.

V gene TRBV11-2 combines with J gene TRBJ2-2; D is possibly TRBD1 (6 bases). The CDR3 is 17 amino acids. CDR1 and CDR2 from the germline V gene are SGHAT and FQNNGV. The V end was cut by 5 bases, the J end by 5 bases, with 21 bases between. Here the CDR3 reads CASSLYQGTQVTGELFF. DNA for the CDR3: TGTGCCAGCAGCCTCTATCAAGGGACACAAGTGACCGGGGAGCTGTTTTTT.

This clone has just one count. This chain connects TRBV13 to TRBJ1-3, with TRBD1 matching 7 bases. The germline gives CDR1 PRHDT, CDR2 FYEKMQ (reference sequence). Trimming cost V 0 bases and J 3 bases; bases outside gene matches: 5. The CDR3 consists of 16 residues. The CDR3 spells CASSLGPSGGGNTIYF. The CDR3, as DNA: TGTGCCAGCAGCTTAGGCCCGTCAGGGGGTGGAAACACCATATATTTT.

This sequence joins TRBV3-1 (or the pseudogene TRBV3-2) and TRBJ1-1, with D maybe TRBD1 (5 bases). Trimming shortened V by 1 base and J by 11 bases, and 14 bases separated the two germline ends. The CDR3 is 13 residues long. Looked up from germline, CDR1 is LGHDT and CDR2 is YNNKEL (reference sequence). CDR3 nucleotides: TGTGCCAGCAGCCAAGTGTCGTCCCAGGGCGCTTTCTTT. Protein sequence: CASSQVSSQGAFF.

The V and J genes are TRBV6-5 and TRBJ1-1; 7 bases are a match to TRBD1. V shed 8 bases and J 3 bases; nucleotides not matched to a gene: 3. CDR3 length: 12 amino acids. CDR1 and CDR2 from the germline V gene are MNHEY and SVGAGI. This CDR3 reads CASSRGHTEAFF. CDR3 DNA sequence: TGTGCCAGCTCAAGGGGGCACACTGAAGCTTTCTTT.

The gene calls are TRBV2 and TRBJ1-5; D unresolved. Trimming took 6 bases from V and 1 from J, leaving 7 bases between them. The CDR3 is made up of 13 amino acids. Germline CDR1 and CDR2: SNHLY and FYNNEI. The CDR3 region is CASRETSNQPQHF. For the CDR3, the DNA is TGTGCCAGCAGGGAGACGAGCAATCAGCCCCAGCATTTT. The variable domain in full, with the rest retrieved from reference TRBV2 and TRBJ1-5, is EPEVTQTPSHQVTQMGQEVILRCVPISNHLYFYWYRQILGQKVEFLVSFYNNEISEKSEIFDDQFSVERPDGSNFTLKIRSTKLEDSAMYFCASRETSNQPQHFGDGTRLSIL.

V gene TRBV2 combines with J gene TRBJ2-2, with TRBD2 as a possible D gene (6 bases). V shed 6 bases and J shed 4 bases, with 12 bases lying between them. Per the germline V gene, CDR1 is SNHLY and CDR2 is FYNNEI. The CDR3 contains 14 residues. CDR3 nucleotide sequence: TGTGCCAGCAGAACCGGGACTGCCACCGGGGAGCTGTTTTTT. It codes for CASRTGTATGELFF.

The chain recombines TRBV20-1 with TRBJ1-6; the D is unclear. Trimming pared 3 bases from V and 6 bases from J, leaving 9 bases between. CDR3 length: 13 amino acids. Germline CDR1 reads DFQATT; CDR2 reads SNEGSKA (reference sequence). CDR3 in DNA: TGCAGTGCTAGTCGGGAACTTAATTCACCCCTCCACTTT. It is translated as CSASRELNSPLHF.

This clone has just one count. The genes are TRBV5-1 and TRBJ2-5; weak D call: TRBD2 (5 bases). Germline V gene data show CDR1 as SGHRS and CDR2 as YFSETQ. Trimming removed 1 base from V and 5 bases from J, with 9 bases in between. This CDR3 is 13 amino acids long. The chain's CDR3 is CASSLTSGETQYF. CDR3 sequence (DNA): TGCGCCAGCAGCTTGACTAGTGGGGAGACCCAGTACTTC.

The chain links TRBV4-1 to TRBJ2-5, with a possible D match to TRBD1 (5 bases). The CDR3 length is 16 residues. CDR1 and CDR2 from the germline V gene are MGHRA and YSYEKL. V was pared by 3 bases and J by 2 bases, with 16 bases between. CDR3 residues: CASSQQGYWGQETQYF. As DNA, the CDR3 is TGCGCCAGCAGCCAGCAGGGTTATTGGGGACAAGAGACCCAGTACTTC.

This chain links TRBV5-1 with TRBJ1-6; the D gene is possibly TRBD1 (5 bases). This CDR3 has 18 amino acids. Germline-derived CDR1 and CDR2 are SGHRS and YFSETQ. V was cut by 0 bases and J by 0 bases, with 13 bases left in between. CDR3 bases: TGCGCCAGCAGCTTGGTATCCGACAGAAGCTCCTATAATTCACCCCTCCACTTT. It specifies CASSLVSDRSSYNSPLHF.

The chain uses TRBV20-1 and TRBJ1-6; D call uncertain. This CDR3 spans 13 amino acids. V lost 3 bases to trimming and J lost 7 bases, with 10 bases between them. Germline loops: CDR1 DFQATT, CDR2 SNEGSKA (reference sequence). In nucleotides, the CDR3 is TGCAGTGCTAGTGTCAGGTGGAATTCACCCCTCCACTTT. It translates to CSASVRWNSPLHF.

This rearrangement joins TRBV29-1 to TRBJ2-5; 10 bases line up with TRBD1. The V segment lost 6 bases and the J segment 9 bases; nucleotides outside the gene matches: 7. The V gene's germline CDR1 is SQVTM and CDR2 ANQGSEA. This CDR3 region has 12 residues. CDR3 DNA: TGCAGCGTGGGGGACAGGGGAAACCCCCAGTACTTC. Encoded protein: CSVGDRGNPQYF.

The chain couples TRBV6-4 to TRBJ2-4; 9 nucleotides line up with TRBD2. The germline gives CDR1 MRHNA, CDR2 SNTAGT. CDR3 size: 14 residues. J lost 3 bases, V lost 6 bases, and 3 bases had no gene match. The CDR3 sequence is CASRGLAVKNIQYF. The CDR3 nucleotides read TGTGCCAGCAGGGGACTAGCAGTCAAAAACATTCAGTACTTC.

The rearrangement uses TRBV27 and TRBJ2-7, with 9 bases identical to TRBD1. V trimming: 3 bases; J trimming: 1 base; junction bases outside the gene matches: 4. The CDR3 loop spans 15 amino acids. Per the germline V gene, CDR1 is MNHEY and CDR2 is SMNVEV (reference sequence). The CDR3 is CASSLWGQGSYEQYF. CDR3 in DNA: TGTGCCAGCAGTTTGTGGGGACAGGGATCCTACGAGCAGTACTTC.

This CDR3 is CASLNAYEQYF. In DNA, the CDR3 is TGTGCCAGCCTTAATGCGTACGAGCAGTACTTC. The chain links TRBV6-8 to TRBJ2-7; D not resolved. This CDR3 is 11 amino acids long. Germline V gene lookup returns CDR1 MNHGY and CDR2 SAAAGT. Trimming cost V 8 bases and J 4 bases, with 9 bases left between them.

The CDR3 DNA reads as TGTGCCACCAGCCGATCCCGAAATTTCGGCTATGGCTACACCTTC. It codes for CATSRSRNFGYGYTF. J is TRBJ1-2 and V is TRBV15, with D unclear. Trimming shortened V by 5 bases and J by 4 bases, and 17 bases separated the two germline ends. There are 15 residues in the CDR3. The V gene's germline CDR1 is LNHNV and CDR2 YYDKDF (reference sequence). The whole variable domain, remainder taken from reference TRBV15 and TRBJ1-2, is DAMVIQNPRYQVTQFGKPVTLSCSQTLNHNVMYWYQQKSSQAPKLLFHYYDKDFNNEADTPDNFQSRRPNTSFCFLDIRSPGLGDTAMYLCATSRSRNFGYGYTFGSGTRLTVV.

This clone was seen only a few times. This chain connects TRBV7-2 to TRBJ1-1, with TRBD1 identical over 11 bases. From germline, CDR1 is SGHTA and CDR2 FQGNSA. The CDR3 has 17 residues. The V and J ends lost 1 base and 7 bases, in that order; junction bases with no gene match: 11. The CDR3 sequence is CASSLESLRTGGNEAFF. For the CDR3, the DNA is TGTGCCAGCAGCTTAGAATCCTTGCGGACAGGGGGCAATGAAGCTTTCTTT.

The V call is TRBV7-9, the J call TRBJ1-5; 11 bases map to TRBD1. V shed 1 base, J shed 9 bases, and the junction held 2 bases outside the gene matches. The CDR3 covers 14 residues. Germline V lookup: CDR1 SEHNR, CDR2 FQNEAQ (reference sequence). The CDR3, as DNA: TGTGCCAGCAGCTTAGGGACAGGGGGCCTGCCCCAGCATTTT. Protein: CASSLGTGGLPQHF.

This sequence joins TRBV7-2 and TRBJ1-3, with D uncertain. V lost 3 bases and J 1 base, leaving 10 bases between the germline ends. Germline V CDR1 and CDR2: SGHTA, FQGNSA. This CDR3 region has 15 residues. CDR3 nucleotide sequence: TGTGCCAGCAGCTTTTTAGAGAGGTCTGGAAACACCATATATTTT. Protein product: CASSFLERSGNTIYF.

The chain recombines TRBV11-2 with TRBJ2-4; D may be TRBD2 (6 bases). This CDR3 spans 15 amino acids. V was pared by 4 bases and J by 0 bases, with 10 bases between. Germline loops: CDR1 SGHAT, CDR2 FQNNGV. CDR3 loop: CASSSGVLAKNIQYF. DNA for the CDR3: TGTGCCAGCAGCTCGGGGGTCTTAGCCAAAAACATTCAGTACTTC.

The V and J genes are TRBV3-1 (or the pseudogene TRBV3-2) and TRBJ2-2, with 9 bases fitting TRBD2. The junction had 10 bases not matched to a gene; V was cut back by 6 bases and J by 5 bases. Per the germline V gene, CDR1 is LGHDT and CDR2 is YNNKEL (reference sequence). The CDR3 is 16 residues long. The CDR3 is CASRSRGGAGTGELFF. CDR3 nucleotide sequence: TGTGCCAGCAGGAGTCGCGGGGGGGCAGGTACCGGGGAGCTGTTTTTT.

The V and J genes are TRBV5-1 and TRBJ1-6; the match to TRBD1 covers 7 bases. The V gene end was trimmed by 5 bases and the J gene end by 7 bases; junction bases not matched to a gene: 12. This CDR3 has 16 amino acids. CDR1 and CDR2 from the germline V gene are SGHRS and YFSETQ. CDR3 region: CASSLGQDSRNSPLHF. The CDR3 bases are TGCGCCAGCAGTCTAGGACAGGACTCTAGGAATTCACCCCTCCACTTT.

The CDR3 protein is CASSSGYKATNEKLFF. In DNA form, the CDR3 reads TGTGCCAGCAGCTCGGGGTATAAGGCAACTAATGAAAAACTGTTTTTT. The chain recombines TRBV5-8 with TRBJ1-4, with no clear D. CDR3 length: 16 residues. The ends were cut back, 3 bases at V and 0 bases at J, with 12 bases in the middle. CDR1 SGHTS and CDR2 YDEGEE come from the germline V gene. The whole variable domain, remainder taken from reference TRBV5-8 and TRBJ1-4, is EAGVTQSPTHLIKTRGQQATLRCSPISGHTSVYWYQQALGLGLQFLLWYDEGEERNRGNFPPRFSGRQFPNYSSELNVNALELEDSALYLCASSSGYKATNEKLFFGSGTQLSVL.

The chain combines TRBV9 with TRBJ2-7; a possible D gene is TRBD1 (6 bases). Deletions cut 3 bases from V and 1 base from J, with 11 bases between. Germline V gene sequence: CDR1 SGDLS, CDR2 YYNGEE. The CDR3 extends over 14 amino acids. CDR3 residues: CASSAAGQSYEQYF. Written as DNA, the CDR3 is TGTGCCAGCAGCGCCGCTGGACAGTCCTACGAGCAGTACTTC.